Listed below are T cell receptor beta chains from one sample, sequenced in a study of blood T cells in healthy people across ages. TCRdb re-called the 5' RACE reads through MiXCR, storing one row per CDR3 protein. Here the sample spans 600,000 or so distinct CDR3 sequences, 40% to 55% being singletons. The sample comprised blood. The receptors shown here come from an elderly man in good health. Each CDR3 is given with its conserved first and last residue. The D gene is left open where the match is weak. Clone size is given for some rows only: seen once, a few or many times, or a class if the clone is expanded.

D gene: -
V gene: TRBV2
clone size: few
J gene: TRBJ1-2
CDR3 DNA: TGTGCCAGCACCTTGAATCCGATCTATGGCTACACCTTC
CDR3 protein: CASTLNPIYGYTF

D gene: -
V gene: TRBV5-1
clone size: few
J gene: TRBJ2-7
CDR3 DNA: TGCGCCAGCAGAGGGGGGAGCTCCTACGAGCAGTACTTC
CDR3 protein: CASRGGSSYEQYF

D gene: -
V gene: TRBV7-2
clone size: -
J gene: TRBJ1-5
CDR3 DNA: TGTGCCAGCAGCTTAGATATTGACAGGCGTCGGCCCCAGCATTTT
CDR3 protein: CASSLDIDRRRPQHF

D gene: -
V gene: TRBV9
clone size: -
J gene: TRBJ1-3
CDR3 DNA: TGTGCCAGCAGCGTAGGTGTAAGTGGAAACACCATATATTTT
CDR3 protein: CASSVGVSGNTIYF

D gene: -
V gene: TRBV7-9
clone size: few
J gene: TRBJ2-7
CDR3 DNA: TGTGCCAGCAGCCTCTCGGGGATCTACGAGCAGTACTTC
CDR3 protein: CASSLSGIYEQYF

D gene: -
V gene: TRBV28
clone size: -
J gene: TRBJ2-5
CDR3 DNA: TGTGCCAGCAGTTCAAACATGGAAGAGACCCAGTACTTC
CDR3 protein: CASSSNMEETQYF

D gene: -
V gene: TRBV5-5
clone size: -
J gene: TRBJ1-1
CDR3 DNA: TGTGCCAGCAGCCCGCTGCATACGAACACTGAAGCTTTCTTT
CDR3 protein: CASSPLHTNTEAFF

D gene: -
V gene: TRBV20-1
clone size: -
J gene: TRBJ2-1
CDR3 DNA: TGCAGTGCTAGAGATCCCGACAGGAGCTCCTACAATGAGCAGTTCTTC
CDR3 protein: CSARDPDRSSYNEQFF

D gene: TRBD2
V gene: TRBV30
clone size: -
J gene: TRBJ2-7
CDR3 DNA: TGTGCCTGGAGTGTTGCGGGAGCTGAAACCTACGAGCAGTACTTC
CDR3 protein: CAWSVAGAETYEQYF

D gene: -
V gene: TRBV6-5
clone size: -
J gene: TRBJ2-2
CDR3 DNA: TGTGCCAGCAGTTCGACAGGGCAAAACACCGGGGGGCTGTTTTTT
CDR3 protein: CASSSTGQNTGGLFF

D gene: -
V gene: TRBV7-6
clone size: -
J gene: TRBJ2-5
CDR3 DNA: TGTGCCAGCAGCTCCCGCCAGGAGCGGCTCGGGTACAATGAGCAGTACTTC
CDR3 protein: CASSSRQERLGYNEQYF

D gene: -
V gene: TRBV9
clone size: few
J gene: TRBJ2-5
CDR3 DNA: TGTGCCAGCAGCCCGCTTGGGGACCAAGAGACCCAGTACTTC
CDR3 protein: CASSPLGDQETQYF

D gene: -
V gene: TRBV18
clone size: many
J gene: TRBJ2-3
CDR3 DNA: TGTGCCAGCTCACCATTTGGGGGTGGCGAAGATACGCAGTATTTT
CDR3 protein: CASSPFGGGEDTQYF

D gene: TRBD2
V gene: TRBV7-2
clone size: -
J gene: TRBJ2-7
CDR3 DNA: TGTGCCAGCAGCTTAGCGGCGCTAGCGGGGGGATCATGGGAGCAGTACTTC
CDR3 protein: CASSLAALAGGSWEQYF

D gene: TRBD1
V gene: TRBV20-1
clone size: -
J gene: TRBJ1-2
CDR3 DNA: TGCAGTGCTTCAGAGGGACAGACGTATGGCTACACCTTC
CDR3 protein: CSASEGQTYGYTF

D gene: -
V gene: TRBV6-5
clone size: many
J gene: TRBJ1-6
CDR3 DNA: TGTGCCAGCAGTTACCCCCAGCCCCAATCACCCCTCCACTTT
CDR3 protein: CASSYPQPQSPLHF

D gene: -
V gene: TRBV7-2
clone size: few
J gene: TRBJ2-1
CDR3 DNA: TGTGCCAGCAGCTCTTGGGAGAGCTCCTACAATGAGCAGTTCTTC
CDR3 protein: CASSSWESSYNEQFF

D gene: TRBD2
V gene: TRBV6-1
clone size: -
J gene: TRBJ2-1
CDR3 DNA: TGTGCCAGCAGCGCCACGAACAGTCTACTAGCGGGAGACAATGAGCAGTTCTTC
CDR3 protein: CASSATNSLLAGDNEQFF

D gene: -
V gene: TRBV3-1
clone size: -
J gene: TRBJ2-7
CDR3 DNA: TGTGCCAGCAGCCCCTCCCGGGGGCAGGTATCCTACGAGCAGTACTTC
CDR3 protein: CASSPSRGQVSYEQYF

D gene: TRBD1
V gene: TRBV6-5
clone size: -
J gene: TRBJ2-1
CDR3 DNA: TGTGCCAGCAGTCAAGGGACAGGGGGCTTTTCAAGTGAGCAGTTCTTC
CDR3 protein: CASSQGTGGFSSEQFF

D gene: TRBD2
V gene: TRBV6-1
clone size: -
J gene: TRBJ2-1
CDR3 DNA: TGTGCCAGCAGTGAGAGTAGCGGGGGATTCTCAGTCAATGAGCAGTTCTTC
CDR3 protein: CASSESSGGFSVNEQFF

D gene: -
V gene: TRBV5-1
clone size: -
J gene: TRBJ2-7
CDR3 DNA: TGCGCCAGCAGCTTGGGACAGGGAGGAGAGCAGTACTTC
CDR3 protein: CASSLGQGGEQYF

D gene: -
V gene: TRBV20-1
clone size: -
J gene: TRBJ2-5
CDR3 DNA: TGCAGTGCCGCGACGGGTGGTCAAGTGGGGGCCCAGTACTTC
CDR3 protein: CSAATGGQVGAQYF

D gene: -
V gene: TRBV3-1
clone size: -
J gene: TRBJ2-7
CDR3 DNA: TGTGCCAGCAGCCAAACCCGGGACCCAATCTCCTACGAGCAGTACTTC
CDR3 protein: CASSQTRDPISYEQYF

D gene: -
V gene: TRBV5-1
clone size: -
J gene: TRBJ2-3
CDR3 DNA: TGCGCCAGCAGGAGTGGACGCCAGATCACAGATACGCAGTATTTT
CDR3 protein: CASRSGRQITDTQYF

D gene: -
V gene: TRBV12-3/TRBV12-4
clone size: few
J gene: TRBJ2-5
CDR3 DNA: TGTGCCAGCAGGCAGACTGTACCCGAGACCCAGTACTTC
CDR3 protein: CASRQTVPETQYF

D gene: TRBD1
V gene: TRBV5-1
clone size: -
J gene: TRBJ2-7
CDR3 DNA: TGCGCCAGCAGCGCGGGACAGGGGGGGAACGAGCAGTACTTC
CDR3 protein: CASSAGQGGNEQYF

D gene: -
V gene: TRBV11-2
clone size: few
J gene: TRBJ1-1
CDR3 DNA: TGTGCCAGCAGCCCGCTAAACAGAGAAGCTTTCTTT
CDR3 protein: CASSPLNREAFF

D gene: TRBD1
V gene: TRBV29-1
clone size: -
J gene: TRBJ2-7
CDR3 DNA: TGCAGCGTTTCTGCCGGGACAGTCCCACTTCAGCAGTACTTC
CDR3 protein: CSVSAGTVPLQQYF

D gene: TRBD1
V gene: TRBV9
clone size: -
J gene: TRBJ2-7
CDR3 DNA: TGTGCCAGCAGCCTGGACAGGACTTCCTACGAGCAGTACTTC
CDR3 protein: CASSLDRTSYEQYF

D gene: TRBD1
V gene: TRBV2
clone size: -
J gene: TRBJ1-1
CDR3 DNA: TGTGCCAGCAGTCCTTGGACAGGGGAAGTGAACACTGAAGCTTTCTTT
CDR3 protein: CASSPWTGEVNTEAFF

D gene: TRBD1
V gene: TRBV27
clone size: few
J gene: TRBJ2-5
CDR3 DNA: TGTGCCAGCAGCCCCTTGGGACAGGGTGGGCAAGAGACCCAGTACTTC
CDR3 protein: CASSPLGQGGQETQYF

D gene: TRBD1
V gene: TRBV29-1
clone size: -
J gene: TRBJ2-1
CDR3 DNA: TGCAGCGTTGCAATTACAGGGGGCAGGGAGACCCAGTTCTTC
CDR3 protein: CSVAITGGRETQFF

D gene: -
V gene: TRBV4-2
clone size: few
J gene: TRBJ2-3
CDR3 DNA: TGTGCCAGCAGCCAAGATGAGTCCGCAGATACGCAGTATTTT
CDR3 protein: CASSQDESADTQYF

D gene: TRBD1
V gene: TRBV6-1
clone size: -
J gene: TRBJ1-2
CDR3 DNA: TGTGCCAGCACTTGGACAGGGGCTAACTATGGCTACACCTTC
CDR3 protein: CASTWTGANYGYTF

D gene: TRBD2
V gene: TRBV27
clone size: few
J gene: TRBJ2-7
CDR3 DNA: TGTGCCAGCAGTCACGGACTAGACGCCTACGAGCAGTACTTC
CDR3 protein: CASSHGLDAYEQYF

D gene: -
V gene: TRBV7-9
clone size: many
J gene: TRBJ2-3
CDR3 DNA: TGTGCAGGACAGTCGGCAGATACGCAGTATTTT
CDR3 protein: CAGQSADTQYF

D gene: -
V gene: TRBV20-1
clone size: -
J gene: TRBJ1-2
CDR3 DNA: TGCAGTGCTACCATCCCGGAACAGGGAGGTGAGGGCTACACCTTC
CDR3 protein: CSATIPEQGGEGYTF

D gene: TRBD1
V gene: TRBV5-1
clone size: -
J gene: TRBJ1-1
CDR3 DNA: TGCGCCAGCAGCTCAGTCCCGGGACAGGGTGAAGCTTTCTTT
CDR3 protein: CASSSVPGQGEAFF

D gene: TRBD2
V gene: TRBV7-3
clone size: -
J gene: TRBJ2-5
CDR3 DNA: TGTGCCAGCAGCTTAAGGGCGGGAGTGCGAGAGACCCAGTACTTC
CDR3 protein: CASSLRAGVRETQYF

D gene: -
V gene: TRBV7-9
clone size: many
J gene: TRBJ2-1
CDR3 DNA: TGTGCCAGCAGCGTATACAGGAGACGCTCCTACAATGAGCAGTTCTTC
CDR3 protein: CASSVYRRRSYNEQFF

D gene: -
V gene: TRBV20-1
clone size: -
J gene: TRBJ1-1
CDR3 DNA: TGCAGTGCTAGGAGAGGTGGCGGGAACACTGAAGCTTTCTTT
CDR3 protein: CSARRGGGNTEAFF

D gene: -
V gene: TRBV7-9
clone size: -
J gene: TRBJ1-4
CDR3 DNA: TGTGCCAGCAGCTTACTGCCTCCTCGGGAAAAACTGTTTTTT
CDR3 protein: CASSLLPPREKLFF

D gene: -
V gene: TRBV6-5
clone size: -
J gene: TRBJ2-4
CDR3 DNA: TGTGCCAGCAGTATCCACAATCGACTAGCCAAAAACATTCAGTACTTC
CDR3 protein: CASSIHNRLAKNIQYF

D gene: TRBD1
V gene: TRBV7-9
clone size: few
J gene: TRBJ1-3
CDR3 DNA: TGTGCCAGCAGCAACAGGGGTGGTACCATATATTTT
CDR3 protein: CASSNRGGTIYF

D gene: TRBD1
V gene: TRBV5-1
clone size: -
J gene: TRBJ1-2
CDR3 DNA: TGCGCCAGCAGCGCAGGGACAGCCGGCTGGGGCTACACCTTC
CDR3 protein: CASSAGTAGWGYTF

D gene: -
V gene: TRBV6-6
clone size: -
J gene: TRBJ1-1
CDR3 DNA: TGTGCCAGCAGTTACGAGGGGGGCACTGAAGCTTTCTTT
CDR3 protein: CASSYEGGTEAFF

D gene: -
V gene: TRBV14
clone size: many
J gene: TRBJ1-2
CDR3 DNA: TGTGCCAGCAGCGAACAGGGCTATGGCTACACCTTC
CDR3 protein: CASSEQGYGYTF

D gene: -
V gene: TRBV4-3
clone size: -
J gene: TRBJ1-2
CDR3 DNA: TGCGCCAGCAGCCAAGATCGGAGATATGGCTACACCTTC
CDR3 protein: CASSQDRRYGYTF

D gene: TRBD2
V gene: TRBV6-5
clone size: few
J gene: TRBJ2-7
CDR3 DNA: TGTGCCAGCAACTCTAGAGGACTAGCGGGATACGAGCAGTACTTC
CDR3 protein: CASNSRGLAGYEQYF